Below, 17 T cell receptor beta chains from the same sample are listed, as sequenced in a study of a mutant IDH1 vaccine in newly diagnosed glioma. Generated by immunoSEQ multiplex PCR, the TCRdb table keeps only in-frame clones and is missing some. Here the sample spans tens of thousands of clones, around three quarters being singletons. As for time point: baseline, week 1 (first vaccination visit). Treatment described: pre-vaccination baseline after standard-of-care therapy. Sequences were derived from PBMCs, sampled from a glioma patient treated with radiotherapy, temozolomide or both. These receptors all stem from a woman in her thirties or forties with glioma.

There are a few counts of this clone. The rearrangement joins TRBV10-2 to TRBJ1-4; D call uncertain. The CDR3 is made up of 11 amino acids. From germline, CDR1 is WSHSY and CDR2 SAAADI. Deletions cut 3 bases from V and 6 bases from J, with 2 bases between. The CDR3 nucleotides are TGCGCCAGCAGTGAAGATGAAAAACTGTTTTTT. Protein: CASSEDEKLFF.

This clone was observed a single time. CDR3 sequence reads: CASQVTGGNSPLHF. In nucleotides, the CDR3 is TGTGCCAGCCAGGTGACAGGGGGAAATTCACCCCTCCACTTT. This rearrangement joins TRBV19 to TRBJ1-6; the match to TRBD1 covers 9 bases. The CDR3 length is 14 residues. Germline V lookup: CDR1 LNHDA, CDR2 SQIVND (reference sequence). V was clipped by 9 bases and J by 7 bases; unmatched bases: 7.

This chain links TRBV4-2 with TRBJ2-7; possibly TRBD1 or TRBD2 for D (5 bases each). Germline V lookup: CDR1 LGHNA, CDR2 YNFKEQ. This CDR3 contains 15 residues. Between the trimmed V and J ends, which lost 4 bases and 0 bases, there was a span of 13 bases. Written as DNA, the CDR3 is TGTGCCAGCAGCCGGGAGAGGGACCCCTCCTACGAGCAGTACTTC. Translation gives CASSRERDPSYEQYF.

This clone was observed a few times. This sequence joins TRBV7-2 and TRBJ2-7; D is possibly TRBD1 (6 bases). The CDR3 runs 13 residues. V lost 1 base, J lost 6 bases, and 10 bases lay in between. From germline, CDR1 is SGHTA and CDR2 FQGNSA. Here the CDR3 reads CASSLGPQGEQYF. The CDR3 DNA is TGTGCCAGCAGCTTAGGCCCACAGGGCGAGCAGTACTTC. Complete variable domain (other parts from reference TRBV7-2 and TRBJ2-7): GAGVSQSPSNKVTEKGKDVELRCDPISGHTALYWYRQSLGQGLEFLIYFQGNSAPDKSGLPSDRFSAERTGGSVSTLTIQRTQQEDSAVYLCASSLGPQGEQYFGPGTRLTVT.

For the CDR3, the DNA is TGTGCCAGCAGTGACTTCGGGTTCGAGGGCAATGAGCAGTTCTTC. Its translation: CASSDFGFEGNEQFF. The V call is TRBV6-4, the J call TRBJ2-1, with D maybe TRBD2 (5 bases). V was cut by 1 base and J by 6 bases, with 13 bases left in between. This CDR3 is 15 amino acids long. The germline CDR1 and CDR2 sequences are MRHNA and SNTAGT.

V is TRBV7-2 and J is TRBJ1-2, with D tentatively TRBD1 (5 bases). The CDR3 runs 15 residues. The V end was cut by 5 bases, the J end by 4 bases, with 17 bases between. Looked up from germline, CDR1 is SGHTA and CDR2 is FQGNSA. The CDR3 DNA follows: TGTGCCAGCAGCCAAGGGGCGGACGGAAGCTATGGCTACACCTTC. The encoded protein is CASSQGADGSYGYTF.

Concerning this clone itself: A read error may account for a junction end that differs from germline. V and J are TRBV9 and TRBJ1-2, with 7 bases matching TRBD1. CDR3 size: 16 residues. Germline CDR1 reads SGDLS; CDR2 reads YYNGEE. The chain's CDR3 is CASRVGQVKTNYGYTF. The CDR3 bases are TGTGCCAGCAGGGTAGGACAGGTCAAAACGAACTATGGCTACACCTTC.

The V and J genes are TRBV7-2 and TRBJ2-3; 12 bases map to TRBD2. The CDR3 runs to 15 residues. The germline gives CDR1 SGHTA, CDR2 FQGNSA. The J segment lost 3 bases and the V segment lost 5 bases, leaving 3 bases of the junction unmatched. CDR3 protein: CASSLGLAGTDTQYF. The CDR3 bases are TGTGCCAGCAGCCTCGGACTAGCGGGGACAGATACGCAGTATTTT.

This rearrangement joins TRBV6-6 to TRBJ2-7, with no clear D. Germline loops: CDR1 MNHNY, CDR2 SVGAGI (reference sequence). The CDR3 totals 14 residues. V lost 2 bases, J lost 3 bases, and 11 bases lay in between. The CDR3, as DNA: TGTGCCAGCAGTTACGGCGTCGGAAACTACGAGCAGTACTTC. Translation: CASSYGVGNYEQYF.

This chain uses TRBV30 with TRBJ1-4; D is undetermined. This CDR3 comprises 13 residues. The germline gives CDR1 GTSNPN, CDR2 SVGIG (reference sequence). Trimming took 5 bases from V and 5 from J, leaving 12 bases between them. CDR3: CAWASTINEKLFF. CDR3 nucleotides: TGTGCCTGGGCCTCTACGATAAATGAAAAACTGTTTTTT.

This clone was picked up one time. This chain links TRBV5-1 with TRBJ1-1, with D perhaps TRBD1 (5 bases). This CDR3 region has 16 residues. Looked up from germline, CDR1 is SGHRS and CDR2 is YFSETQ. V dropped 1 base and J dropped 4 bases, with 17 bases sitting between them. This CDR3 is CASSLTPGGAGTEAFF. CDR3 coding DNA: TGCGCCAGCAGCTTGACCCCGGGAGGGGCAGGCACTGAAGCTTTCTTT.

The chain links TRBV5-1 to TRBJ2-3; no definite D call. The CDR3 runs 12 residues. The V gene's germline CDR1 is SGHRS and CDR2 YFSETQ. Trimming cost V 4 bases and J 6 bases, with 9 bases left between them. As DNA, the CDR3 is TGCGCCAGCAGCCCCGACTGGGATACGCAGTATTTT. It specifies CASSPDWDTQYF.

This rearrangement joins TRBV7-9 to TRBJ2-2; tentative D call: TRBD1 (5 bases). Germline lookup yields CDR1 SEHNR and CDR2 FQNEAQ (reference sequence). The length of the CDR3 is 14 residues. The germline V and J ends were trimmed by 3 bases and 3 bases, with 8 bases remaining between them. CDR3 DNA: TGTGCCAGCAGCTTCAGGGCGTACACCGGGGAGCTGTTTTTT. Protein: CASSFRAYTGELFF. Full variable domain (outside the CDR3, taken from reference TRBV7-9 and TRBJ2-2): DTGVSQNPRHKITKRGQNVTFRCDPISEHNRLYWYRQTLGQGPEFLTYFQNEAQLEKSRLLSDRFSAERPKGSFSTLEIQRTEQGDSAMYLCASSFRAYTGELFFGEGSRLTVL.

The chain couples TRBV30 to TRBJ1-4; D possibly corresponds to TRBD1 (5 bases). In germline, CDR1 is GTSNPN, CDR2 SVGIG (reference sequence). Trimming stripped 1 base from V and 8 bases from J, with 17 bases between. This CDR3 has 15 residues. This chain's CDR3 is CAWSAGVGVGEKLFF. In DNA form, the CDR3 reads TGTGCCTGGAGTGCCGGGGTGGGGGTAGGGGAAAAACTGTTTTTT.

This chain's CDR3 is CASSGQGRNYGYTF. The CDR3 region has the DNA TGTGCCAGCAGCGGACAGGGTAGAAACTATGGCTACACCTTC. The chain couples TRBV2 to TRBJ1-2, with TRBD1 matching over 8 bases. This CDR3 spans 14 amino acids. Trimming at V came to 6 bases and at J to 2 bases, leaving 5 bases not matched to a gene. Germline CDR1 SNHLY, CDR2 FYNNEI. Full variable domain (rest looked up from reference TRBV2 and TRBJ1-2): EPEVTQTPSHQVTQMGQEVILRCVPISNHLYFYWYRQILGQKVEFLVSFYNNEISEKSEIFDDQFSVERPDGSNFTLKIRSTKLEDSAMYFCASSGQGRNYGYTFGSGTRLTVV.

The V gene is TRBV10-2, the J gene TRBJ2-5, with D possibly matching TRBD1 (5 bases). This CDR3 has 13 residues. Germline CDR1 and CDR2: WSHSY and SAAADI. V was pared by 2 bases and J by 9 bases, with 13 bases between. The CDR3 reads CASSEPGSRAQYF. CDR3 DNA sequence: TGCGCCAGCAGTGAGCCAGGTTCCAGGGCCCAGTACTTC.

This clone has just a few counts. V is TRBV12-5 and J is TRBJ1-5; D is undetermined. Per germline, CDR1 LGHNT and CDR2 FRNRAP. This CDR3 is 15 amino acids long. V was shortened by 1 base and J by 6 bases, with 13 bases between the two germline ends. In DNA, the CDR3 is TGTGCTAGTGGTTTGGCGACTCCCCGGGGTCAGCCCCAGCATTTT. It codes for CASGLATPRGQPQHF.